Each of the 15 T cell receptor beta chains below was sequenced from the same sample in a study of T-cell reconstitution after alpha-beta-depleted transplantation in children. A TCRbeta library incorporating unique molecular identifiers was prepared. A single record per CDR3 protein comes from TCRdb applying MiXCR to the PCR reads. The table includes around 93,000 distinct CDR3 sequences, 6.5% to 8.5% detected once. The sequencing used PBMCs from the stem cell graft donor, collected from the stem cell graft. All receptors derive from a human donor who donated a stem cell graft to a child with congenital amegakaryocytic thrombocytopenia.

This clonotype has a count of ten or more. The V and J genes are TRBV27 and TRBJ2-1, with D possibly TRBD1 on 5 matching bases. Trimming left V 5 bases short and J 0 bases short, with 11 bases between. Germline assignment: CDR1 MNHEY and CDR2 SMNVEV (reference sequence). This CDR3 has 15 amino acids. The CDR3 DNA reads TGTGCCAGCAGTCCCATCAGGGCCTCCTACAATGAGCAGTTCTTC. Amino acid sequence: CASSPIRASYNEQFF.

This clonotype showed up many times. The chain carries TRBV6-1 and TRBJ1-1; D possibly corresponds to TRBD1 (5 bases). Germline loops: CDR1 MNHNS, CDR2 SASEGT. CDR3 length: 14 residues. The germline V and J ends were trimmed by 6 bases and 4 bases, with 15 bases remaining between them. CDR3 in DNA: TGTGCCAGCAGCTCAGGGCATTCGGGCACTGAAGCTTTCTTT. It encodes CASSSGHSGTEAFF.

This clonotype showed up many times. This chain uses TRBV5-1 with TRBJ1-5, with D unclear. This CDR3 is built from 14 residues. The germline V and J ends were trimmed by 1 base and 3 bases, with 8 bases remaining between them. Germline assignment: CDR1 SGHRS and CDR2 YFSETQ. This CDR3 reads CASSLPGDNQPQHF. The DNA for the CDR3 is TGCGCCAGCAGCTTGCCCGGGGACAATCAGCCCCAGCATTTT. Supplemented by reference TRBV5-1 and TRBJ1-5, the full variable domain reads KAGVTQTPRYLIKTRGQQVTLSCSPISGHRSVSWYQQTPGQGLQFLFEYFSETQRNKGNFPGRFSGRQFSNSRSEMNVSTLELGDSALYLCASSLPGDNQPQHFGDGTRLSIL.

This clonotype showed up many times. As DNA, the CDR3 is TGCGCCAGCAGCTTAATTAATGGACTAGCCTACGAGCAGTACTTC. It yields the protein CASSLINGLAYEQYF. V and J are TRBV5-1 and TRBJ2-7, with TRBD2 matching over 7 bases. J lost 2 bases, V lost 2 bases, and 7 bases had no gene match. CDR1 is SGHRS and CDR2 is YFSETQ in the germline V gene. CDR3 length equals 15 residues.

This clonotype has at least ten counts. This chain connects TRBV3-1 to TRBJ1-2; D remains unclear. Trimming took off 2 bases at V and 7 bases at J, with 11 bases between the two ends. The CDR3 contains 13 residues. CDR1 and CDR2 (germline): LGHDT, YNNKEL (reference sequence). The CDR3 here is CASSQKTGSGYTF. In DNA, the CDR3 is TGTGCCAGCAGCCAAAAGACTGGGAGTGGCTACACCTTC.

This clonotype showed up many times. V is TRBV20-1 and J is TRBJ1-2, with TRBD1 matching over 7 bases. This CDR3 comprises 17 residues. The germline V gene has CDR1 DFQATT and CDR2 SNEGSKA (reference sequence). After removal of 5 bases from V and 8 bases from J, the junction contained 23 bases not matched to a gene. For the CDR3, the DNA is TGCAGTGCTGCCCCTTTGGGAGCGGGGACAGCCTCGGAGGGCTACACCTTC. Translation gives CSAAPLGAGTASEGYTF.

This clonotype was detected ten times or more. The chain recombines TRBV7-9 with TRBJ2-4; TRBD1 agrees at 8 bases. The germline CDR1 and CDR2 sequences are SEHNR and FQNEAQ (reference sequence). The length of the CDR3 is 13 residues. Germline trimming cut 2 bases from V and 13 bases from J; bases unmatched to any gene: 7. CDR3 protein: CASSLKTGDVQYF. CDR3 nucleotides: TGTGCCAGCAGCTTAAAGACAGGGGATGTACAGTACTTC.

In its sample, this clonotype was seen a few times. The CDR3 spells CASSSNVGTGDLGEQYF. Written as DNA, the CDR3 is TGTGCCAGCAGCTCGAACGTTGGGACAGGGGATTTAGGGGAGCAGTACTTC. This sequence joins TRBV13 and TRBJ2-7, with 10 bases that match TRBD1. The germline gives CDR1 PRHDT, CDR2 FYEKMQ (reference sequence). After removal of 4 bases from V and 7 bases from J, the junction contained 16 bases not matched to a gene. This CDR3 spans 17 amino acids. The entire variable domain, with the rest obtained from reference TRBV13 and TRBJ2-7, is as follows: AAGVIQSPRHLIKEKRETATLKCYPIPRHDTVYWYQQGPGQDPQFLISFYEKMQSDKGSIPDRFSAQQFSDYHSELNMSSLELGDSALYFCASSSNVGTGDLGEQYFGPGTRLTVT.

This clonotype was detected only a few times. The chain is built from TRBV2 and TRBJ2-2, with D possibly being TRBD1 or TRBD2 (5 bases each). This CDR3 comprises 15 residues. V gave up 9 bases and J gave up 2 bases, with 16 bases separating them. Germline assignment: CDR1 SNHLY and CDR2 FYNNEI. CDR3 amino acids: CARRGPNKNTGELFF. Written as DNA, the CDR3 is TGTGCCAGAAGGGGACCGAATAAAAACACCGGGGAGCTGTTTTTT.

This clonotype was seen ten or more times. The CDR3 DNA reads TGCAGTGCTGCTAGCGGGTTAGGCACAGATACGCAGTATTTT. This sequence encodes CSAASGLGTDTQYF. The rearrangement joins TRBV20-1 to TRBJ2-3, with 8 nucleotides matching TRBD2. Germline V gives CDR1 DFQATT, CDR2 SNEGSKA (reference sequence). The CDR3 loop spans 14 amino acids. Losses at the gene ends were 5 bases for V and 1 base for J; bases not matched to a gene: 5.

In its sample, this clonotype was seen many times. The chain carries TRBV12-3 or TRBV12-4 and TRBJ2-7, with 8 bases fitting TRBD2. CDR3 length: 15 residues. The trim removed 1 base at V and 0 bases at J, leaving 2 bases unmatched. CDR3 sequence: CASSLGGTSSYEQYF. The CDR3, as DNA: TGTGCCAGCAGTTTAGGCGGGACTAGCTCCTACGAGCAGTACTTC.

Regarding this clonotype: One junction end does not reproduce the germline sequence, and a read error may be involved. CDR3 in amino acids: CASSLSGDQPHHF. The CDR3 region has the DNA TGTGCCAGCAGTTTATCGGGGGATCAGCCCCATCATTTT. This chain links TRBV12-3 or TRBV12-4 with TRBJ1-5, with D possibly matching TRBD1 (5 bases). The CDR3 has 13 residues.

This clonotype was observed many times. This sequence joins TRBV27 and TRBJ2-1; 9 bases align to TRBD2. The V gene end was trimmed by 7 bases and the J gene end by 0 bases; junction bases not matched to a gene: 4. The CDR3 has 15 amino acids. The germline gives CDR1 MNHEY, CDR2 SMNVEV (reference sequence). The CDR3 nucleotides read TGTGCCAGCATCCGGCGGGGGGGCTCCTACAATGAGCAGTTCTTC. Its translation: CASIRRGGSYNEQFF.

This clonotype has ten or more counts. This chain joins TRBV29-1 and TRBJ2-7, with TRBD1 matching 10 bases. After removal of 0 bases from V and 4 bases from J, the junction contained 3 bases not matched to a gene. The CDR3 consists of 14 residues. Germline V lookup: CDR1 SQVTM, CDR2 ANQGSEA. This chain's CDR3 is CSVEDGQGGYEQYF. The CDR3 coding sequence is TGCAGCGTTGAAGACGGACAGGGGGGATACGAGCAGTACTTC.

This clonotype was detected ten times or more. The rearrangement joins TRBV20-1 to TRBJ2-5; possibly TRBD1 for D (5 bases). V was pared by 0 bases and J by 2 bases, with 13 bases between. The CDR3 is 15 amino acids. CDR1 DFQATT and CDR2 SNEGSKA come from the germline V gene (reference sequence). The CDR3 nucleotides are TGCAGTGCTAGAGAAGGGGCTGTTCTTCAAGAGACCCAGTACTTC. This encodes CSAREGAVLQETQYF.